This record covers a single T cell receptor beta chain. This clone was observed a single time. Its antigen remains unidentified. No much larger clone exists at a distance of one base, and base qualities are not known. This sample is part of a study of cytomegalovirus exposure and HLA in healthy donors (TCRdb year 2017). For the wider study: According to an earlier analysis of 587 of the donors, some 170 million T cells yielded 120 million or so unique TCR beta sequences and around 280 Gb of sequence data. The aim of the study was to test whether cataloging public T cell receptors could identify signatures of past pathogen exposure. To predict cytomegalovirus infection status, the study brought together high-throughput TCR immunosequencing, statistical association of individual TCRs with disease status, and machine learning. Donor age, sex, ethnicity and CMV serostatus were compiled alongside the repertoire data. In a later analysis, previously published TCR beta repertoires from 550 to 700 donors were re-analyzed and high-resolution HLA genotyping was added so that TCR occurrence patterns could be studied. Because of strong linkage in the cohort, roughly five DR-DQ haplotypes were treated as single units for association and clustering. Among under 450 genotyped donors of the cohort, an average of around 240,000 unique TCR beta nucleotide sequences were sequenced per donor, roughly a sixth of them non-productive. The number of donors typed differed by locus, with about 620-630 for A, B, C, DRB1 and DQB1, 522 for DQA1, about 610 for DPA1, and over 400 for DPB1. A separate validation cohort of about 110 different subjects was used in addition to the 666-subject first cohort. All discovery cohort repertoires had been generated on a single sequencing platform. In an earlier analysis of roughly 580 of the donors, high-throughput TCR beta sequencing was used to judge whether each TCR beta V gene segment behaved as functional or pseudogenic. The later analysis used no new phenotypic data to find candidate immune exposures, relying instead on TCR beta sequences and their occurrence across donors. About 320 gigabases of sequencing data and 78 million or so unique TCR sequences were included in an early release covering 500 to 750 HLA-typed donors. The T cell repertoires of some 700 subjects were profiled by immunosequencing and related to cytomegalovirus serostatus. A later genetic analysis took genome-wide SNP genotypes for 398 of the 666 donors and used that subset as a discovery cohort. Both class I and class II loci were covered by HLA typing, at four-digit resolution. Of the roughly 400 genotyped donors, over 65% fell in the genetic ancestry cluster associated with self-reported Caucasian donors.

On the study overall, not on this receptor specifically: Roughly uniform sequencing depth across donors was assumed in presence/absence analyses, although this assumption may not hold. A group of highly shared sequence variants was considered likely to be a technical artifact of the sequencing pipeline. A later analysis found that HLA-associated TCR beta chains were more clonally expanded and had lower generation probabilities than equally common non-associated chains. Cytomegalovirus status was reported to be diagnosed by the classifier with high specificity and sensitivity in both the original and validation cohorts. A total of fewer than 200 TCR beta chains were listed by the study as associated with cytomegalovirus. HLA typing was unavailable for some donors at each locus, so association tests used only the typed subset. A further reported finding was that TCR beta sequences accurately predicted the HLA-A and HLA-B alleles for most subjects in the first cohort. According to the authors, the approach could potentially be generalized to other disease states and immunological phenotypes. At a false discovery rate of 0.05, a later analysis linked 16,951 TCR beta sequences to specific HLA alleles. In a later analysis, TCR association rates were found to vary across HLA loci, with the most associated TCRs seen for DRB1 alleles and the fewest for HLA-C alleles. Only TCR beta chains were sequenced in this cohort, and the absence of alpha or paired-chain data limited detectable features. When HLA alleles, especially DR and DQ, strongly co-occurred, attributing TCR associations to individual alleles was difficult. According to a later analysis, parvovirus B19, influenza, CMV and Epstein-Barr virus appeared linked to several top co-occurrence clusters. In an earlier analysis of 450 to 750 of the donors, most TCR beta V segments appeared in productive rearrangements about 87% or about 30% of the time, broadly matching IMGT annotations. The earlier analysis of nearly 600 of the donors excluded approximately 17 rarely observed V segments, including chromosome 9 orphons, because counts were too low. Compared with the approximately 600-donor mean, donors in an Asian-associated ancestry cluster had fewer N-insertions in productive TCRs, according to a later genetic analysis. In a later analysis, most CMV-associated TCR beta chains were found to appear HLA-restricted, with HLA associations seemingly driven largely by CMV exposure. Three of the identified cytomegalovirus-associated TCR beta chains were confirmed in vitro to be specific for cytomegalovirus antigens. The only immune exposure information available for the cohort was CMV serostatus. Correlated functional status among segregating V segments might be attributable to linkage disequilibrium, but an unknown experimental factor could not be ruled out. While some public TCRs were present in many individuals, most TCR sequences turned up only very rarely across donors. Some IMGT-functional V segments, including TRBV6-2 and TRBV6-3, could not be told apart with the 87-base-pair reads, so those segments were excluded. In a later genetic analysis, a missense DCLRE1C variant was associated with V-gene and J-gene trimming of TCR beta chains, and the association was replicated in an independent cohort.

The cohort comprised more than 550 healthy bone marrow donors. At the time of sampling, every cohort member was nominally healthy, though immune exposures that went unrecorded were likely present. The donor tested CMV seronegative, placing the donor among the approximately 360 seronegative members of the cohort. Every donor gave a peripheral blood sample, and the peripheral blood mononuclear cells from that sample were used for TCR beta sequencing. The Qiagen DNeasy Blood Extraction Kit was used to extract genomic DNA from the blood cell samples. The V end gives up 5 bases and the J end 4 bases, leaving 7 bases in the junction not matched to a gene. The CDR3 covers 14 residues, taking in both the cysteine and the phenylalanine. Of the read, only the CDR3 DNA is kept; its 42 bases are in frame from base 1. Taken from the germline V gene (reference sequence), the CDR1 and CDR2 loops are LNHDA and SQIVND.

Libraries were constructed by the immunoSEQ multiplex PCR assay. The multiplex PCR relied on a mix of 60 forward primers for TCR Vbeta segments and 13 reverse primers for TCR Jbeta segments. Amplification of the CDR3 region of rearranged TCR beta genes was performed with a multiplex PCR assay on genomic DNA. Amplified TCR beta libraries were sequenced as 87-base-pair reads on the Illumina HiSeq System. In the source study's methods: In a later analysis, tens of millions of unique TCR beta chains were counted across the 666 repertoires, and approximately 11 million of these chains were shared by at least two donors. To remove PCR and sequencing errors, raw reads were error-corrected and collapsed into unique sequences using a nearest-neighbor algorithm that merged closely related sequences. V, D and J gene segments were assigned by aligning CDR3 sequences to IMGT reference sequences. Each retained sequence needed at least a six-nucleotide match to both a V gene segment and a J gene segment. Rearrangements were called productive when the CDR3 lacked stop codons and stayed in frame with V and J; all others were non-productive. CDR3 was defined by IMGT convention, running from the second conserved V-encoded cysteine to the conserved J-encoded phenylalanine. The earlier analysis of a few hundred of the donors excluded any sequence lacking an unambiguous match to a single V gene segment. An earlier analysis of several hundred of the donors called V segments functional above 56.7% productive rearrangements and segregating when the between-donor standard deviation exceeded 5%. A statistical classification framework was built for diagnosing cytomegalovirus status from the catalog of TCR beta chain sequences. A later analysis assigned V and J genes by comparing TCR nucleotide sequences with IMGT/GENE-DB human TR gene sequences. Using the TCRdist pipeline, a later analysis assigned CDR3 sequences along with most-parsimonious VDJ recombination scenarios. In a later analysis, every TCR beta chain was defined by the combination of its CDR3 amino acid sequence and its V-gene family, and reads without a unique V-gene family were dropped. A later analysis removed 500 to 600 highly shared, low-generation-probability nucleotide sequences to deal with suspected cross-contamination and a sequencing artifact. In a later analysis, a clonal expansion index for each public chain was calculated from normalized within-repertoire ranks of inferred template counts. A later analysis computed generation probabilities with a VDJ recombination model fitted to out-of-frame rearrangements, and checked the results against IGoR. In a later analysis, TCR-TCR, TCR-HLA and TCR-CMV co-occurrence was scored with hypergeometric tests, and a repertoire-size bias correction was applied to TCR pairs. To estimate false discovery rates, a later analysis permuted the HLA or CMV assignments 20 times. A later analysis grouped co-occurring TCRs with DBSCAN, adding TCRdist sequence similarity when clustering within HLA-allele-positive subsets. Co-occurrence clustering excluded repertoires with fewer than 30,000 or more than 120,000 public chains, plus five with anomalous nucleotide sharing. This is the immuneACCESS table as TCRdb keeps it, with only in-frame sequences that have V and J called. A part of the clones is gone; compared with another copy, unresolved V genes explain less than half, and the rest is unexplained. V and J calls and clone size are those listed in that table; D and trimming were worked out from the DNA. The sample table lists roughly 100,000 clones, approximately 77% of them with a count of one. About 5% of the sample is held by the ten biggest clonotypes.

The chain is encoded by TRBV19 joined to TRBJ2-5, and TRBD2 aligns with 7 junction nucleotides. The sequence derives from a middle-aged woman in good health and CMV-seronegative. The sequenced sample was PBMCs. CDR3 reads: CASSPPTSSETQYF. The bases read TGTGCCAGTAGTCCTCCGACTAGCTCAGAGACCCAGTACTTC.